The 4 T cell receptor beta chains listed next were all sequenced from one sample in a study of cytomegalovirus exposure and HLA in healthy donors (dated 2017 in TCRdb). The library was produced with the immunoSEQ multiplex PCR assay. A mixture of 60 forward primers for TCR Vbeta segments and 13 reverse primers for TCR Jbeta segments was used in the multiplex PCR. As stored in TCRdb, this immuneACCESS dataset retains in-frame rearrangements with V and J assigned. A fraction of the clones does not appear; measured against another copy, unresolved V genes explain less than half of the discrepancy, and the remainder lacks a known reason. This sample gives more than 140,000 clones in total; over 60% of them show up just once. The biggest ten clones account for 3% of the sample. The sequenced sample consisted of PBMCs. These TCRs come from a woman in her 30s in good health and CMV-seropositive.

This clone was found a few times. V gene TRBV5-5 combines with J gene TRBJ1-1, with D uncertain. Per germline, CDR1 SGHKS and CDR2 YYEKEE (reference sequence). The V and J ends lost 6 bases and 0 bases respectively, with 3 bases between them. The CDR3 loop spans 11 amino acids. Here the CDR3 reads CASIMNTEAFF. In nucleotides, the CDR3 is TGTGCCAGCATCATGAACACTGAAGCTTTCTTT.

This clone was counted only a few times. The chain links TRBV11-2 to TRBJ1-2; D perhaps matches TRBD1 (6 bases). Germline V gene data show CDR1 as SGHAT and CDR2 as FQNNGV. The V gene lost 0 bases and the J gene lost 9 bases, with 14 bases spanning the gap. The CDR3 runs 14 residues. CDR3 residues: CASSLEGRGFSYTF. CDR3 nucleotides: TGTGCCAGCAGCTTAGAAGGCAGGGGCTTCAGCTACACCTTC.

The chain employs TRBV7-2 and TRBJ2-1; 7 nucleotides align to TRBD2. CDR3 size: 15 residues. Trimming removed 2 bases from V and 8 bases from J; junction bases left unmatched: 9. Germline lookup yields CDR1 SGHTA and CDR2 FQGNSA. CDR3 sequence: CASSLRTSSGDEQFF. The CDR3 nucleotides read TGTGCCAGCAGCTTAAGGACTTCGAGCGGGGATGAGCAGTTCTTC.

This clone was seen a few times. The chain joins TRBV5-1 to TRBJ2-6; D is possibly TRBD1 (5 bases). The CDR3 consists of 15 residues. Germline CDR1 SGHRS, CDR2 YFSETQ. The ends were cut back, 2 bases at V and 0 bases at J, with 6 bases in the middle. CDR3 nucleotide sequence: TGCGCCAGCAGCTTAGGGGTCTCTGGGGCCAACGTCCTGACTTTC. The encoded protein is CASSLGVSGANVLTF.